The following is a TCR beta chain sequence with its context. The data were obtained in a study of cytomegalovirus exposure and HLA in healthy donors. The primer mix had 60 Vbeta and 13 Jbeta primers. Sequenced by immunoSEQ multiplex PCR; TCRdb stores in-frame clones only, minus some. The table lists some 160,000 clones, 79% of them singletons. V gave up 2 bases and J gave up 2 bases; unmatched junction bases: 2. CDR1 is MNHNS and CDR2 is SASEGT in the germline V gene. The CDR3 has 14 amino acids. The sequenced sample was PBMCs. The source of this sequence is a woman between 35 and 50 years old in good health and CMV-seronegative. V usage is TRBV6-1 and J usage is TRBJ2-7; 8 bases agree with TRBD1. CDR3 DNA sequence: TGTGCCAGCAGTGAAATGGGACAGGCCTACGAGCAGTACTTC. It encodes CASSEMGQAYEQYF.